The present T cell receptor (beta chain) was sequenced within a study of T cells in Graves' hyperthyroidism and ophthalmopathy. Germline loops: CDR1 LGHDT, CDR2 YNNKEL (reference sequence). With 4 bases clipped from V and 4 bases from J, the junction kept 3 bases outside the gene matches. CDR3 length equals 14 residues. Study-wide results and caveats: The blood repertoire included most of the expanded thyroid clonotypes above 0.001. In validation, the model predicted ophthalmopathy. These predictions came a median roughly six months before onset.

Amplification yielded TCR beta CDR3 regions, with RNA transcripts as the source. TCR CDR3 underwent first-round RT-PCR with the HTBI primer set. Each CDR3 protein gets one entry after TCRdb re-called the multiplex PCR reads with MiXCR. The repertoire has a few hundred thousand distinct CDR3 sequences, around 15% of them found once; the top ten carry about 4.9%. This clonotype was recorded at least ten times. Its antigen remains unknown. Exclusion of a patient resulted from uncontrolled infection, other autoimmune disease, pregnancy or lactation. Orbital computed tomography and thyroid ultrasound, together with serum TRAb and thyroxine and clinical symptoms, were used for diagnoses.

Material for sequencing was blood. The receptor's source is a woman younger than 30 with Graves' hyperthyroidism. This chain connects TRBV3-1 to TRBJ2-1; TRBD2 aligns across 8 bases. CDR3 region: CASSPGRAYNEQFF. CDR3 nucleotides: TGTGCCAGCAGCCCCGGGAGGGCATACAATGAGCAGTTCTTC.